This T cell receptor (beta chain) was sequenced during a study of T-cell reconstitution after alpha-beta-depleted transplantation in children. Overall study findings and caveats: Where some patients showed high TCRbeta diversity at day 60, it came from recipient T cells and thymic progenitors that had survived. Fresh T-cell production supplied most of the T-cell counts and diversity seen one year after transplant. As was reported, about two months after transplant, alpha-beta T cells came from several hundred expanded graft clones.

Molecular barcoding with unique molecular identifiers was used for the TCRbeta library. TCRdb reprocessed the PCR reads with MiXCR, giving one entry per CDR3 protein. This sample carries 500,000 to 650,000 distinct CDR3 sequences, more than 9.5% of them seen once, and the ten largest clones take around 15%. After removal of 2 bases from V and 3 bases from J, the junction contained 23 bases not matched to a gene. The CDR3 has 21 amino acids. Germline V lookup: CDR1 LNHNV, CDR2 YYDKDF (reference sequence). This clonotype was observed many times. Antigen unknown. This sequence joins TRBV15 and TRBJ2-3; 7 nucleotides align to TRBD1. This receptor was taken from a female patient aged 2-9 years who had a stem cell transplant for aplastic anemia, so the T cells may come from the graft donor. The source material was PBMCs, mostly from graft donor cells, sampled 180 days after TCRalphabeta/CD19-depleted stem cell transplant. The CDR3 DNA reads as TGTGCCACCAGCAGAACCATCAGGACAGGATGGATCTATCGTCTAACAGATACGCAGTATTTT. Translated: CATSRTIRTGWIYRLTDTQYF. Using reference TRBV15 and TRBJ2-3 for the parts outside the CDR3, the full variable domain is DAMVIQNPRYQVTQFGKPVTLSCSQTLNHNVMYWYQQKSSQAPKLLFHYYDKDFNNEADTPDNFQSRRPNTSFCFLDIRSPGLGDTAMYLCATSRTIRTGWIYRLTDTQYFGPGTRLTVL.